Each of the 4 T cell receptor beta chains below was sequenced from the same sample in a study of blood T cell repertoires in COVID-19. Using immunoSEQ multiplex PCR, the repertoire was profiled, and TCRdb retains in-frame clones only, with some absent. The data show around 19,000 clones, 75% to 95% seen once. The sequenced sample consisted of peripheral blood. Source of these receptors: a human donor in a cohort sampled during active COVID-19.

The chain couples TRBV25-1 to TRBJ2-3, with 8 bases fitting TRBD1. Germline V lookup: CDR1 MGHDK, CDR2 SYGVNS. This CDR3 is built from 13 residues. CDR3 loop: CAVDRDGADTQYF. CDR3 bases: TGTGCAGTGGACAGGGATGGGGCAGATACGCAGTATTTT. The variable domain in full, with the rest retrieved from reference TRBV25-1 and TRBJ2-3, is EADIYQTPRYLVIGTGKKITLECSQTMGHDKMYWYQQDPGMELHLIHYSYGVNSTEKGDLSSESTVSRIRTEHFPLTLESARPSHTSQYLCAVDRDGADTQYFGPGTRLTVL.

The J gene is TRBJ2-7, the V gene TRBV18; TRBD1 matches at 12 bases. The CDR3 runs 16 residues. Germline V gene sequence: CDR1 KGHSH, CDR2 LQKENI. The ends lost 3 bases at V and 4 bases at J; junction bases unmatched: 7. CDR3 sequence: CASSPRPGQGAYEQYF. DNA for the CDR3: TGTGCCAGCTCACCCCGCCCGGGACAGGGGGCGTACGAGCAGTACTTC. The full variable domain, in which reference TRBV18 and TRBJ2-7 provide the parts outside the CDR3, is NAGVMQNPRHLVRRRGQEARLRCSPMKGHSHVYWYRQLPEEGLKFMVYLQKENIIDESGMPKERFSAEFPKEGPSILRIQQVVRGDSAAYFCASSPRPGQGAYEQYFGPGTRLTVT.

The CDR3 protein is CASGSGDTQYF. CDR3 sequence (DNA): TGTGCCAGCGGTTCCGGGGATACGCAGTATTTT. V is TRBV6-6 and J is TRBJ2-3; D is undetermined. Germline V gives CDR1 MNHNY, CDR2 SVGAGI (reference sequence). Trimming pared 8 bases from V and 6 bases from J, leaving 9 bases between. This CDR3 comprises 11 residues.

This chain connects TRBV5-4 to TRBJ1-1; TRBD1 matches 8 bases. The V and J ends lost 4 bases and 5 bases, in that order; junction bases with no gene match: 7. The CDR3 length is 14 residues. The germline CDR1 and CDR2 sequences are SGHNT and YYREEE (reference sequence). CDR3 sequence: CASSKETGETEAFF. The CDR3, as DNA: TGTGCCAGCAGCAAAGAGACAGGGGAGACTGAAGCTTTCTTT. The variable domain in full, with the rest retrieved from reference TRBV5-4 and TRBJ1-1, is ETGVTQSPTHLIKTRGQQVTLRCSSQSGHNTVSWYQQALGQGPQFIFQYYREEENGRGNFPPRFSGLQFPNYSSELNVNALELDDSALYLCASSKETGETEAFFGQGTRLTVV.